Listed below are T cell receptor beta chains from one sample, sequenced in a study of blood T cell repertoires in COVID-19. Repertoires were generated with immunoSEQ multiplex PCR, while TCRdb's copy carries only in-frame clones and drops some. Here the sample spans about 190,000 clones, roughly 90% being singletons. Sequenced: peripheral blood. The receptors derive from a man aged 35 to 55 with acute or convalescent COVID-19. Both conserved end residues are part of each CDR3. The D gene is left open where the match is weak. Clone size appears in some rows only: once, few, many, or a class for an expanded clone.

TRBJ2-2,TRBD1,TRBV7-8,-,CASSLSPDRVWRPGELFF,TGTGCCAGCAGCTTATCCCCCGACAGGGTGTGGCGGCCCGGGGAGCTGTTTTTT
TRBJ1-2,-,TRBV20-1,-,CSARPRGYTF,TGCAGTGCTAGACCTCGGGGCTACACCTTC
TRBJ1-2,TRBD1,TRBV7-9,-,CASRTTGGGGYGYTF,TGTGCCAGCAGGACTACAGGGGGCGGAGGCTATGGCTACACCTTC
TRBJ2-7,TRBD2,TRBV9,once,CASSPTGLAGYDEQYF,TGTGCCAGCAGCCCTACGGGACTAGCGGGATACGACGAGCAGTACTTC
TRBJ2-2,TRBD2,TRBV6-5,-,CASSYSGGGNTGELFF,TGTGCCAGCAGTTACTCCGGCGGGGGGAACACCGGGGAGCTGTTTTTT
TRBJ1-6,-,TRBV12-3/TRBV12-4,-,CASSPLNSPLHF,TGTGCCAGCAGTCCTCTTAATTCACCCCTCCACTTT
TRBJ2-7,-,TRBV2,-,CASITKRAEQYF,TGTGCCAGCATCACGAAGAGAGCCGAGCAGTACTTC
TRBJ2-3,TRBD2,TRBV7-2,-,CASSSWGLAGGRADTQYF,TGTGCCAGCAGCTCCTGGGGACTAGCGGGGGGGCGGGCAGATACGCAGTATTTT
TRBJ1-2,-,TRBV24-1,-,CATSDAPDYGYTF,TGTGCCACCAGTGATGCGCCCGACTATGGCTACACCTTC
TRBJ1-4,-,TRBV3-1/TRBV3-2,once,CASSQEPPPSSEKLFF,TGTGCCAGCAGCCAAGAGCCGCCTCCCTCGAGCGAAAAACTGTTTTTT
TRBJ2-2,-,TRBV6-2/TRBV6-3,-,CASSFDIRFTGELFF,TGTGCCAGCAGTTTCGACATAAGGTTTACCGGGGAGCTGTTTTTT
TRBJ1-1,TRBD1,TRBV19,-,CASIPGGTLNTEAFF,TGTGCCAGTATACCAGGGGGAACCTTGAACACTGAAGCTTTCTTT
TRBJ2-5,TRBD2,TRBV4-1,-,CASSHPPGGGQETQYF,TGCGCCAGCAGCCACCCGCCGGGGGGGGGACAAGAGACCCAGTACTTC
TRBJ1-5,-,TRBV10-3,-,CAISEEGQPQHF,TGTGCCATCAGTGAAGAGGGCCAGCCCCAGCATTTT
TRBJ2-7,TRBD1,TRBV5-6,-,CASHPDRTSYEQYF,TGTGCCTCCCACCCGGACAGGACCTCCTACGAGCAGTACTTC
TRBJ2-7,-,TRBV6-5,-,CASMAGVGEQYF,TGTGCCAGCATGGCAGGGGTCGGCGAGCAGTACTTC
TRBJ1-2,TRBD1,TRBV6-5,-,CASTRGQGSYGYTF,TGTGCCAGCACCCGGGGACAGGGCTCCTATGGCTACACCTTC
TRBJ2-1,TRBD2,TRBV7-2,-,CASSSGGLAGVREQFF,TGTGCCAGCAGCTCGGGGGGACTAGCGGGGGTCCGTGAGCAGTTCTTC
TRBJ2-7,-,TRBV6-1,-,CASSEGYLEQYF,TGTGCCAGCAGTGAAGGCTATCTCGAGCAGTACTTC
TRBJ2-4,TRBD1,TRBV5-6,once,CASSLAGQQYF,TGTGCCAGCAGCTTGGCGGGACAGCAGTACTTC
TRBJ2-3,TRBD1,TRBV10-2,-,CASRWAGTGTDTQYF,TGCGCCAGCAGATGGGCGGGGACAGGGACAGATACGCAGTATTTT
TRBJ2-3,-,TRBV5-6,once,CASSLALTGRTTDTQYF,TGTGCCAGCAGCTTGGCCTTGACAGGGAGGACGACAGATACGCAGTATTTT
TRBJ1-4,-,TRBV14,-,CASSQDWGHSANEKLFF,TGTGCCAGCAGCCAAGATTGGGGACATTCGGCTAATGAAAAACTGTTTTTT
TRBJ2-7,-,TRBV7-6,-,CASSSEIYYEQYF,TGTGCCAGCAGCTCGGAGATTTACTACGAGCAGTACTTC
TRBJ1-4,TRBD1,TRBV2,-,CASILTGELFF,TGTGCCAGCATCTTGACAGGGGAACTGTTTTTT
TRBJ1-4,-,TRBV19,-,CASSIQINEKLFF,TGTGCCAGTAGTATACAGATTAATGAAAAACTGTTTTTT
TRBJ1-3,-,TRBV15,-,CATSTWARGNSGNTIYF,TGTGCCACCAGCACATGGGCCAGGGGAAACTCTGGAAACACCATATATTTT
TRBJ2-4,TRBD1,TRBV19,-,CASSTMTGGAGVQYF,TGTGCCAGTAGTACCATGACAGGGGGCGCGGGCGTTCAGTACTTC
TRBJ1-5,-,TRBV6-1,few,CASSEFTGYSNQPQHF,TGTGCCAGCAGTGAGTTTACAGGTTATAGCAATCAGCCCCAGCATTTT
TRBJ2-3,TRBD1,TRBV4-2,-,CASSLGTGVTDTQYF,TGTGCCAGCAGCCTTGGGACAGGGGTCACAGATACGCAGTATTTT
TRBJ1-5,-,TRBV19,-,CASSMRQNNQPQHF,TGTGCCAGTAGTATGAGACAGAACAATCAGCCCCAGCATTTT
TRBJ2-7,TRBD1,TRBV11-2,-,CASSHGQGTYEQYF,TGTGCCAGCAGCCACGGACAGGGAACCTACGAGCAGTACTTC
TRBJ2-3,-,TRBV15,once,CATSRFPTRASPGDTQYF,TGTGCCACCAGCAGATTCCCCACGCGGGCCTCGCCTGGTGATACGCAGTATTTT
TRBJ1-4,TRBD1,TRBV18,-,CASSLRDRGEKLFF,TGTGCCAGCTCACTTCGGGACAGGGGTGAAAAACTGTTTTTT
TRBJ2-5,TRBD2,TRBV7-7,-,CASSTGRGAQETQYF,TGTGCTAGCAGCACCGGGAGGGGGGCCCAAGAGACCCAGTACTTC
TRBJ1-5,-,TRBV11-3,-,CASSLANQPQHF,TGTGCCAGCAGCTTAGCTAATCAGCCCCAGCATTTT
TRBJ1-2,TRBD1,TRBV13,-,CASSLGRDRHYGYTF,TGTGCCAGCAGCTTAGGCCGGGACAGACACTATGGCTACACCTTC
TRBJ2-4,TRBD2,TRBV9,-,CASSAGTSGGENIQYF,TGTGCCAGCAGCGCAGGGACTAGCGGTGGCGAAAACATTCAGTACTTC
TRBJ1-5,TRBD1,TRBV4-3,once,CASSQVTGDQPQHF,TGCGCCAGCAGCCAAGTCACAGGGGATCAGCCCCAGCATTTT
TRBJ1-3,-,TRBV5-1,-,CASSSSGLSGNTIYF,TGCGCCAGCAGCTCCAGCGGACTCTCTGGAAACACCATATATTTT
TRBJ2-7,TRBD1,TRBV27,-,CASSLTGTGNYEQYF,TGTGCCAGCAGTTTGACCGGGACAGGGAACTACGAGCAGTACTTC
TRBJ1-2,-,TRBV3-1/TRBV3-2,-,CASSQDTSTGVTTF,TGTGCCAGCAGCCAAGATACGTCGACAGGCGTAACCACCTTC
TRBJ1-5,-,TRBV12-3/TRBV12-4,-,CASRGALRQPQHF,TGTGCCAGCAGGGGGGCCCTTCGTCAGCCCCAGCATTTT
TRBJ2-3,TRBD2,TRBV6-5,-,CASRALAGGTDTQYF,TGTGCCAGCAGGGCATTAGCGGGGGGGACAGATACGCAGTATTTT
TRBJ2-3,-,TRBV12-3/TRBV12-4,-,CASSSYGTDTQYF,TGTGCCAGCAGCTCGTATGGCACAGATACGCAGTATTTT
TRBJ2-7,TRBD1,TRBV11-3,-,CASSLDGTGTYEQYF,TGTGCCAGCAGCTTAGACGGGACAGGGACCTACGAGCAGTACTTC
TRBJ2-5,-,TRBV4-3,-,CASSQVDPGGGRETQYF,TGCGCCAGCAGCCAAGTTGACCCGGGCGGGGGCCGGGAGACCCAGTACTTC
TRBJ1-1,-,TRBV5-4,-,CASSLEVGGDTEAFF,TGTGCCAGCAGCTTGGAGGTGGGGGGGGACACTGAAGCTTTCTTT
TRBJ2-2,TRBD1,TRBV4-3,-,CASSPGQGGDTGELFF,TGCGCCAGCAGCCCGGGACAGGGTGGCGACACCGGGGAGCTGTTTTTT
TRBJ2-3,-,TRBV7-2,-,CASSLYLAGVTDTQYF,TGTGCCAGCAGCTTATATCTTGCAGGGGTAACAGATACGCAGTATTTT
TRBJ2-2,TRBD2,TRBV11-2,-,CASSPLAGGRTGELFF,TGTGCCAGCAGCCCACTAGCGGGGGGGCGCACCGGGGAGCTGTTTTTT
TRBJ2-2,TRBD1,TRBV29-1,-,CSVPYNQGANTGELFF,TGCAGCGTTCCTTACAACCAGGGGGCGAACACCGGGGAGCTGTTTTTT
TRBJ1-1,-,TRBV5-1,few,CASSSTGPQAFF,TGCGCCAGCAGCTCGACAGGACCCCAAGCTTTCTTT
TRBJ1-3,-,TRBV5-4,-,CASSPDGNSGNTIYF,TGTGCCAGCAGCCCCGACGGGAATTCTGGAAACACCATATATTTT
TRBJ1-5,-,TRBV4-1,few,CASSQEQGVEQPQHF,TGCGCCAGCAGCCAAGAACAGGGAGTGGAGCAGCCCCAGCATTTT